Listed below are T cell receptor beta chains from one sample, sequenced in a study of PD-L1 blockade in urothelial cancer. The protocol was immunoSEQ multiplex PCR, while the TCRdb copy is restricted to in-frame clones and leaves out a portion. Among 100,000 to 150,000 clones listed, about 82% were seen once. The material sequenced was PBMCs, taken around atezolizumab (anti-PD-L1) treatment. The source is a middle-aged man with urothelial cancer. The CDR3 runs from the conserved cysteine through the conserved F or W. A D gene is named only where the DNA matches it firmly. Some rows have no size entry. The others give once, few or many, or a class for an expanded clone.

CDR3: CASSDPGVGYEKLFF
DNA: TGTGCCAGCAGTGACCCAGGGGTGGGGTATGAAAAACTGTTTTTT
V: TRBV25-1
size: NA
J: TRBJ1-4
D: NA

CDR3: CASSSQGGIGTEAFF
DNA: TGTGCCAGCAGCTCCCAAGGGGGAATTGGCACTGAAGCTTTCTTT
V: TRBV7-2
size: few
J: TRBJ1-1
D: NA

CDR3: CASSLDQKLRYF
DNA: TGCGCCAGCAGCTTGGATCAGAAACTACGGTACTTC
V: TRBV5-1
size: once
J: TRBJ2-7
D: NA

CDR3: CASSLGRGRWTEAFF
DNA: TGTGCCAGCAGCTTAGGGCGGGGTAGGTGGACTGAAGCTTTCTTT
V: TRBV11-1
size: once
J: TRBJ1-1
D: NA

CDR3: CASSELLAGSGYGYTF
DNA: TGTGCCAGCAGTGAACTTCTGGCAGGGTCTGGCTATGGCTACACCTTC
V: TRBV6-1
size: NA
J: TRBJ1-2
D: NA

CDR3: CASSQVGQGAGETQYF
DNA: TGCGCCAGCAGCCAAGTAGGGCAGGGGGCCGGGGAGACCCAGTACTTC
V: TRBV4-1
size: once
J: TRBJ2-5
D: TRBD1

CDR3: CASSEKYWDNGAEQYF
DNA: TGTGCCAGCAGTGAAAAATATTGGGACAACGGAGCCGAGCAGTACTTC
V: TRBV6-1
size: NA
J: TRBJ2-7
D: NA

CDR3: CASSGGQATYEQYF
DNA: TGCGCCAGCAGTGGGGGACAGGCCACCTACGAGCAGTACTTC
V: TRBV10-2
size: NA
J: TRBJ2-7
D: TRBD1

CDR3: CASSPPRWGGGDTGELFF
DNA: TGTGCCAGCAGCCCTCCCCGTTGGGGGGGCGGGGACACCGGGGAGCTGTTTTTT
V: TRBV4-2
size: NA
J: TRBJ2-2
D: NA

CDR3: CATRGKQHNEQFF
DNA: TGTGCCACCAGGGGCAAACAGCACAATGAGCAGTTCTTC
V: TRBV15
size: NA
J: TRBJ2-1
D: NA

CDR3: CASSEYTSAETQYF
DNA: TGTGCCAGCAGTGAATATACTAGCGCTGAGACCCAGTACTTC
V: TRBV25-1
size: NA
J: TRBJ2-5
D: TRBD2

CDR3: CATNAQGSNGGYTF
DNA: TGTGCCACTAATGCACAGGGATCGAACGGTGGCTACACCTTC
V: TRBV19
size: NA
J: TRBJ1-2
D: NA

CDR3: CASSLTSGRAGEQFF
DNA: TGCGCCAGCAGCTTGACTAGCGGGAGGGCTGGTGAGCAGTTCTTC
V: TRBV5-1
size: NA
J: TRBJ2-1
D: TRBD2

CDR3: CASSLVGGSYNEQFF
DNA: TGTGCCAGCAGCTTAGTCGGGGGTTCCTACAATGAGCAGTTCTTC
V: TRBV11-2
size: NA
J: TRBJ2-1
D: NA

CDR3: CASSTWDRHQETQYF
DNA: TGTGCCAGTAGTACATGGGACAGGCATCAAGAGACCCAGTACTTC
V: TRBV19
size: NA
J: TRBJ2-5
D: TRBD1

CDR3: CASSRQGIGANVLTF
DNA: TGTGCCAGCTCACGACAGGGGATCGGGGCCAACGTCCTGACTTTC
V: TRBV18
size: NA
J: TRBJ2-6
D: TRBD1

CDR3: CASSRTGQGGYTF
DNA: TGTGCCAGCAGCAGGACAGGGCAGGGAGGCTACACCTTC
V: TRBV6-6
size: NA
J: TRBJ1-2
D: TRBD1

CDR3: CASSSGASGRNEQFF
DNA: TGCGCCAGCAGCTCCGGGGCTAGCGGGAGAAATGAGCAGTTCTTC
V: TRBV5-1
size: NA
J: TRBJ2-1
D: TRBD2

CDR3: CASSLFYTEDEQYF
DNA: TGCGCCAGCAGCTTGTTCTACACCGAGGACGAGCAGTACTTC
V: TRBV5-1
size: NA
J: TRBJ2-7
D: NA

CDR3: CASRPSGSSFGELFF
DNA: TGCGCCAGCAGACCTAGCGGGAGTTCGTTCGGGGAGCTGTTTTTT
V: TRBV4-1
size: few
J: TRBJ2-2
D: TRBD2

CDR3: CASSTLTRASGANVLTF
DNA: TGCGCCAGCAGCACCCTTACCAGGGCCTCTGGGGCCAACGTCCTGACTTTC
V: TRBV5-1
size: few
J: TRBJ2-6
D: NA

CDR3: CASSFTSGNPSEQFF
DNA: TGTGCCAGCAGCTTCACTAGCGGGAACCCCAGTGAGCAGTTCTTC
V: TRBV11-2
size: NA
J: TRBJ2-1
D: TRBD2

CDR3: CASSGRVGINRNEQFF
DNA: TGTGCCAGCAGCGGGCGGGTAGGTATCAATCGGAATGAGCAGTTCTTC
V: TRBV9
size: few
J: TRBJ2-1
D: NA

CDR3: CASSPGRPTKGDNEKLFF
DNA: TGTGCCAGTAGTCCAGGACGTCCGACCAAGGGGGATAATGAAAAACTGTTTTTT
V: TRBV19
size: NA
J: TRBJ1-4
D: NA

CDR3: CAIAPSKRGGDTIYF
DNA: TGTGCCATCGCCCCGTCGAAGCGCGGAGGGGACACCATATATTTT
V: TRBV10-3
size: NA
J: TRBJ1-3
D: NA

CDR3: CAWTSGRIPHEQYF
DNA: TGTGCCTGGACTAGCGGGAGGATACCCCACGAGCAGTACTTC
V: TRBV30
size: NA
J: TRBJ2-7
D: TRBD2

CDR3: CASSLARIRDTEAFF
DNA: TGTGCCAGCAGCTTGGCCCGGATACGGGACACTGAAGCTTTCTTT
V: TRBV5-6
size: NA
J: TRBJ1-1
D: NA

CDR3: CASSPLGLGLYEQYF
DNA: TGTGCCAGTAGCCCCCTTGGACTAGGTCTCTACGAGCAGTACTTC
V: TRBV19
size: NA
J: TRBJ2-7
D: TRBD2

CDR3: CASSQRPGQGSNQPQHF
DNA: TGCGCCAGCAGCCAACGCCCGGGACAGGGTAGCAATCAGCCCCAGCATTTT
V: TRBV4-1
size: NA
J: TRBJ1-5
D: TRBD1

CDR3: CASSIPGTSGSSEQFF
DNA: TGTGCCAGCAGTATACCCGGGACTAGCGGGAGTAGTGAGCAGTTCTTC
V: TRBV27
size: NA
J: TRBJ2-1
D: TRBD2

CDR3: CASSYSLAIHEQYF
DNA: TGTGCCAGCAGTTACTCGCTAGCTATCCACGAGCAGTACTTC
V: TRBV6-6
size: once
J: TRBJ2-7
D: NA

CDR3: CASSTSVAREQFF
DNA: TGTGCCAGTAGTACTTCCGTGGCTCGAGAGCAGTTCTTC
V: TRBV19
size: NA
J: TRBJ2-1
D: NA

CDR3: CSVEGGPGYTF
DNA: TGCAGCGTTGAAGGGGGGCCTGGCTACACCTTC
V: TRBV29-1
size: NA
J: TRBJ1-2
D: NA

CDR3: CASSQGASNQPQHF
DNA: TGCGCCAGCAGCCAGGGGGCTAGCAATCAGCCCCAGCATTTT
V: TRBV4-1
size: NA
J: TRBJ1-5
D: NA

CDR3: CASSLELARETQYF
DNA: TGTGCCAGCAGCCTAGAACTGGCCAGGGAGACCCAGTACTTC
V: TRBV11-1
size: NA
J: TRBJ2-5
D: NA

CDR3: CASSLGGYSNQPQHF
DNA: TGTGCCAGCAGCTTAGGAGGGTATAGCAATCAGCCCCAGCATTTT
V: TRBV11-2
size: NA
J: TRBJ1-5
D: NA

CDR3: CASSSPRGEQFF
DNA: TGTGCCAGCAGCTCCCCTAGGGGGGAGCAGTTCTTC
V: TRBV7-8
size: few
J: TRBJ2-1
D: NA

CDR3: CASSFGTSGTGELFF
DNA: TGTGCCAGCAGTTTCGGGACTAGCGGGACCGGGGAGCTGTTTTTT
V: TRBV27
size: few
J: TRBJ2-2
D: TRBD2

CDR3: CASSSEGIGELFF
DNA: TGCGCCAGCAGCTCGGAGGGGATCGGGGAGCTGTTTTTT
V: TRBV5-1
size: NA
J: TRBJ2-2
D: NA

CDR3: CASSRTDRYYGYTF
DNA: TGTGCCAGCAGCAGAACGGACAGGTACTATGGCTACACCTTC
V: TRBV5-6
size: NA
J: TRBJ1-2
D: TRBD1

CDR3: CASSSVNQPQHF
DNA: TGTGCCAGCAGTTCCGTCAATCAGCCCCAGCATTTT
V: TRBV6-5
size: NA
J: TRBJ1-5
D: NA

CDR3: CASSGGINEKLFF
DNA: TGTGCCAGCTCCGGGGGAATTAATGAAAAACTGTTTTTT
V: TRBV18
size: NA
J: TRBJ1-4
D: NA

CDR3: CASSQVSSGVRREQYF
DNA: TGCGCCAGCAGCCAAGTTTCTAGCGGGGTGAGGCGCGAGCAGTACTTC
V: TRBV4-1
size: NA
J: TRBJ2-7
D: TRBD2

CDR3: CAWSFTMPATNEKLFF
DNA: TGTGCCTGGAGTTTTACTATGCCTGCAACTAATGAAAAACTGTTTTTT
V: TRBV30
size: NA
J: TRBJ1-4
D: NA

CDR3: CASSRGGAETQYF
DNA: TGTGCCAGCAGCCGGGGGGGCGCGGAGACCCAGTACTTC
V: TRBV27
size: NA
J: TRBJ2-5
D: TRBD2

CDR3: CASSLRLFSNQPQHF
DNA: TGTGCCAGCAGTCTAAGACTGTTTAGCAATCAGCCCCAGCATTTT
V: TRBV28
size: NA
J: TRBJ1-5
D: NA

CDR3: CASPRSNREPRTSGTGTYEQYF
DNA: TGTGCCAGTCCGCGTTCAAACAGGGAGCCGAGGACTAGCGGGACCGGAACCTACGAGCAGTACTTC
V: TRBV19
size: NA
J: TRBJ2-7
D: TRBD2

CDR3: CASSLGGNVVTQYF
DNA: TGTGCCAGCAGCTTGGGGGGGAACGTTGTGACCCAGTACTTC
V: TRBV7-2
size: NA
J: TRBJ2-5
D: TRBD2

CDR3: CAWSAGTSTPDTQYF
DNA: TGTGCCTGGAGCGCCGGGACTAGCACCCCAGATACGCAGTATTTT
V: TRBV30
size: NA
J: TRBJ2-3
D: TRBD2

CDR3: CASSEGQTQYF
DNA: TGTGCCAGCAGTGAGGGCCAGACCCAGTACTTC
V: TRBV2
size: NA
J: TRBJ2-5
D: NA

CDR3: CASSRTQLDPGELFF
DNA: TGTGCCAGCAGCCGGACTCAACTAGATCCCGGGGAGCTGTTTTTT
V: TRBV9
size: once
J: TRBJ2-2
D: NA